This TCR beta chain originates from a study of CD8+ T cells in alopecia areata. Extracted RNA was reverse transcribed, and the resulting cDNA served as sequencing template. Sequencing used immunoSEQ multiplex PCR; TCRdb keeps in-frame clones, though not all of them. The repertoire holds 100,000 to 150,000 clones, with around 60% as singletons. V was pared by 0 bases and J by 0 bases, with 15 bases between. The germline CDR1 and CDR2 sequences are MGHRA and YSYEKL. This CDR3 region has 17 residues. Treatment: oral pan-JAK inhibitor, 5-10 mg twice daily. The chain recombines TRBV4-1 with TRBJ2-7; TRBD1 is a possible D gene (6 bases). The clonotype comes from a human donor with alopecia areata. Sequenced material: CD4+ T cells sorted from blood, taken at week 4, from a patient treated with tofacitinib. CDR3: CASSQDTDSQRSYEQYF. CDR3 in DNA: TGCGCCAGCAGCCAAGATACGGACAGCCAACGCTCCTACGAGCAGTACTTC.